The 20 T cell receptor beta chains in this list originate from one sample, sequenced in a study of blood T cell repertoires in COVID-19. Measured with immunoSEQ multiplex PCR; TCRdb has only the in-frame clones, and not every one. The table has some 39,000 clones, 80% to 90% seen once; the top ten hold about 5.5%. The source material was peripheral blood. These receptors came from a man in his forties with active COVID-19.

The CDR3 region has the DNA TGTGCCAGCAGCTTAGCCAGGGGGCCCCAAGGGAAGACCCAGTACTTC. As protein: CASSLARGPQGKTQYF. The chain uses TRBV11-2 and TRBJ2-5; TRBD1 matches 8 bases. The CDR3 length is 16 residues. Trimming removed 1 base from V and 6 bases from J; junction bases left unmatched: 10. From germline, CDR1 is SGHAT and CDR2 FQNNGV.

The V and J genes are TRBV4-1 and TRBJ1-5, with no clear D. Trimming left V 1 base short and J 4 bases short, with 14 bases between. The CDR3 is made up of 16 amino acids. CDR1 and CDR2 (germline): MGHRA, YSYEKL. CDR3 loop: CASSQVVGARNQPQHF. The CDR3 bases are TGCGCCAGCAGCCAAGTGGTCGGAGCGCGGAATCAGCCCCAGCATTTT.

The rearrangement links TRBV28 to TRBJ2-5; TRBD2 agrees at 10 bases. V shed 6 bases and J 5 bases; nucleotides not matched to a gene: 9. Germline V gives CDR1 MDHEN, CDR2 SYDVKM. The CDR3 sequence is 15 residues long. The CDR3 sequence is CASSNQREGRETQYF. The CDR3 DNA reads TGTGCCAGCAGCAACCAGCGGGAGGGCCGTGAGACCCAGTACTTC.

The genes are TRBV9 and TRBJ2-2; tentatively, D is TRBD2 (5 bases). Trimming shortened V by 1 base and J by 0 bases, and 10 bases separated the two germline ends. Looked up from germline, CDR1 is SGDLS and CDR2 is YYNGEE. The CDR3 contains 16 residues. CDR3 loop: CASSVRWRANTGELFF. The DNA of the CDR3 is TGTGCCAGCAGCGTAAGGTGGCGGGCGAACACCGGGGAGCTGTTTTTT.

Note on this clone: Other nucleotide sequences in the sample specify the same CDR3. This sequence joins TRBV7-3 and TRBJ2-1, with TRBD2 matching over 14 bases. CDR3 length: 15 amino acids. The germline V gene has CDR1 SGHTA and CDR2 FQGTGA. V shed 1 base, J shed 8 bases, and the junction held 1 base outside the gene matches. CDR3 DNA sequence: TGTGCCAGCAGCTTAAGGGGACTAGCGGGGGATGAGCAGTTCTTC. It specifies CASSLRGLAGDEQFF.

The V call is TRBV7-9, the J call TRBJ2-3, with 7 positions matching TRBD2. J was trimmed by 2 bases and V by 2 bases; bases with no gene match: 4. Germline V gene lookup returns CDR1 SEHNR and CDR2 FQNEAQ (reference sequence). The CDR3 extends over 15 amino acids. The chain's CDR3 is CASSLRRETTDTQYF. The CDR3 DNA follows: TGTGCCAGCAGCTTAAGGCGGGAGACCACAGATACGCAGTATTTT. Variable domain in full (rest from reference TRBV7-9 and TRBJ2-3): DTGVSQNPRHKITKRGQNVTFRCDPISEHNRLYWYRQTLGQGPEFLTYFQNEAQLEKSRLLSDRFSAERPKGSFSTLEIQRTEQGDSAMYLCASSLRRETTDTQYFGPGTRLTVL.

This clone was detected a few times. The chain couples TRBV4-1 to TRBJ1-4; possibly TRBD1 for D (5 bases). CDR3 length: 13 amino acids. Trimming removed 0 bases at V and 8 bases at J, with 7 bases between. Germline CDR1 and CDR2: MGHRA and YSYEKL. In DNA, the CDR3 is TGCGCCAGCAGCCAAGAGGGGCGGGAAAAACTGTTTTTT. Its protein product is CASSQEGREKLFF.

This rearrangement joins TRBV28 to TRBJ1-6; D is undetermined. CDR1 MDHEN and CDR2 SYDVKM come from the germline V gene. Between the trimmed V and J ends, which lost 5 bases and 3 bases, there was a span of 11 bases. The CDR3 is 15 amino acids. The CDR3 bases are TGTGCCAGCAGTCCGCACCAGGACTATAATTCACCCCTCCACTTT. Protein sequence: CASSPHQDYNSPLHF.

The genes are TRBV4-1 and TRBJ2-7, with D perhaps matching TRBD2 (6 bases). The ends were cut back, 4 bases at V and 3 bases at J, with 19 bases in the middle. The CDR3 sequence is 16 residues long. Germline V CDR1 and CDR2: MGHRA, YSYEKL. The CDR3: CASSRGPTSRIYEQYF. The CDR3 nucleotides are TGCGCCAGCAGCCGAGGCCCCACTAGCCGCATCTACGAGCAGTACTTC.

The rearrangement links TRBV19 to TRBJ1-2, with 9 nucleotides matching TRBD1. The CDR3 is made up of 16 amino acids. Germline V gene data show CDR1 as LNHDA and CDR2 as SQIVND (reference sequence). J gave up 4 bases and V 5 bases, and 11 bases lay outside the gene matches. CDR3 bases: TGTGCCAGTAGTCTAACTTGGACAGGGGCAGGCTATGGCTACACCTTC. This codes for CASSLTWTGAGYGYTF.

The rearrangement links TRBV3-1 (or the pseudogene TRBV3-2) to TRBJ2-2; 7 nucleotides agree with TRBD2. Germline CDR1 and CDR2: LGHDT and YNNKEL (reference sequence). V was pared by 2 bases and J by 2 bases, with 8 bases of the junction left unmatched. This CDR3 contains 17 residues. Here the CDR3 DNA reads TGTGCCAGCAGCCAATGGAGGGCGGGAGTCAACACCGGGGAGCTGTTTTTT. This translates into CASSQWRAGVNTGELFF.

The CDR3 loop is CASNRGLDQPQHF. The CDR3 coding sequence is TGTGCCAGCAACAGGGGGCTTGATCAGCCCCAGCATTTT. The V and J genes are TRBV6-5 and TRBJ1-5; 9 nucleotides agree with TRBD1. Germline V gene sequence: CDR1 MNHEY, CDR2 SVGAGI. The CDR3 extends over 13 amino acids. The ends lost 7 bases at V and 5 bases at J; junction bases unmatched: 3.

The J gene is TRBJ2-1, the V gene TRBV27, with 13 nucleotides matching TRBD2. V lost 4 bases and J lost 0; bases outside the gene matches: 3. The CDR3 covers 17 residues. Germline CDR1 and CDR2: MNHEY and SMNVEV (reference sequence). CDR3 sequence reads: CASSSGLAGASYNEQFF. DNA for the CDR3: TGTGCCAGCAGTTCCGGACTAGCGGGAGCCTCCTACAATGAGCAGTTCTTC.

The J gene is TRBJ2-2, the V gene TRBV5-1; 7 bases are a match to TRBD1. Germline assignment: CDR1 SGHRS and CDR2 YFSETQ. CDR3 length equals 16 residues. V lost 2 bases and J lost 5; bases outside the gene matches: 9. CDR3 protein: CASSFPDRVDTGELFF. DNA for the CDR3: TGCGCCAGCAGCTTTCCCGACAGGGTAGATACCGGGGAGCTGTTTTTT.

The chain is built from TRBV4-2 and TRBJ2-1; D not certain. This CDR3 comprises 11 residues. V lost 3 bases and J lost 9, with 6 bases in between. Germline CDR1 and CDR2: LGHNA and YNFKEQ. CDR3 nucleotides: TGTGCCAGCAGCCAGGTCAGTGAGCAGTTCTTC. Protein product: CASSQVSEQFF.

This rearrangement joins TRBV10-3 to TRBJ2-5; 8 nucleotides line up with TRBD2. V shed 5 bases and J 1 base; nucleotides not matched to a gene: 9. The CDR3 spans 16 residues. CDR1 is ENHRY, CDR2 SYGVKD, per germline. CDR3 in DNA: TGTGCCATCAGTAGCGGGAGACCAACTTCCCAAGAGACCCAGTACTTC. Its translation: CAISSGRPTSQETQYF.

The rearrangement joins TRBV7-9 to TRBJ2-1; TRBD2 might be the D (6 bases). V was shortened by 3 bases and J by 9 bases, with 12 bases between the two germline ends. The CDR3 covers 13 residues. CDR1 is SEHNR and CDR2 is FQNEAQ in the germline V gene (reference sequence). The CDR3 loop is CASSFGTPGEQFF. CDR3 DNA sequence: TGTGCCAGCAGCTTCGGGACTCCGGGTGAGCAGTTCTTC.

This chain connects TRBV7-9 to TRBJ1-3; the D gene is possibly TRBD1 (6 bases). The germline V gene has CDR1 SEHNR and CDR2 FQNEAQ (reference sequence). The CDR3 sequence is 14 residues long. The V end lost 5 bases, the J end lost 1 base, and 9 bases lay between the germline ends. CDR3 DNA: TGTGCCAGCAGCACCACAGGGTCTGGAAACACCATATATTTT. Its protein is CASSTTGSGNTIYF.

The chain is built from TRBV19 and TRBJ2-7, with D unclear. Per germline, CDR1 LNHDA and CDR2 SQIVND (reference sequence). Trimming pared 3 bases from V and 0 bases from J, leaving 6 bases between. The CDR3 is made up of 13 amino acids. The CDR3 DNA follows: TGTGCCAGTAGTATTAGTCCCTCCTACGAGCAGTACTTC. Amino acids: CASSISPSYEQYF.

J is TRBJ1-5 and V is TRBV2; D not resolved. Trimming cost V 6 bases and J 6 bases, with 18 bases left between them. The CDR3 spans 15 residues. Per the germline V gene, CDR1 is SNHLY and CDR2 is FYNNEI. The CDR3 sequence: CASSRERTLSQPQHF. As DNA, the CDR3 is TGTGCCAGCAGCCGCGAAAGAACCTTGAGTCAGCCCCAGCATTTT. Full variable domain (missing parts from reference TRBV2 and TRBJ1-5): EPEVTQTPSHQVTQMGQEVILRCVPISNHLYFYWYRQILGQKVEFLVSFYNNEISEKSEIFDDQFSVERPDGSNFTLKIRSTKLEDSAMYFCASSRERTLSQPQHFGDGTRLSIL.